The sequence of this T cell receptor beta chain was determined in a study of T cell repertoires in cytomegalovirus infection. Study-wide background: Both CMV infection and a matching HLA type were indicated by public TCR beta signatures. Study results and caveats: HLA-C-restricted CMV clonotypes gave the most frequent clonotype in two of eight donors. There were carriers of CMV plus the relevant HLA, and cumulative public TCR beta family frequency identified them.

TCRdb reprocessed the reads with MiXCR, giving one entry per CDR3 protein. The repertoire has 350,000 to 500,000 distinct CDR3 sequences, approximately 33% of them found once; the top ten carry roughly 13%. In its sample, this clonotype was seen a few times. Its cognate antigen is unknown. In germline, CDR1 is SGHDT, CDR2 YYEEEE. There are 15 residues in the CDR3. The ends lost 3 bases at V and 7 bases at J; junction bases unmatched: 9. The receptor comes from a human donor in good health (CMV status not recorded). Some clones in this sample may be carry-over from other donors' samples. The chain couples TRBV5-6 to TRBJ2-1; 8 positions match TRBD1. The sequencing sample was made of PBMCs. This CDR3 is CASSWGQGAGNEQFF. CDR3 bases: TGTGCCAGCAGCTGGGGGCAGGGGGCTGGTAATGAGCAGTTCTTC.